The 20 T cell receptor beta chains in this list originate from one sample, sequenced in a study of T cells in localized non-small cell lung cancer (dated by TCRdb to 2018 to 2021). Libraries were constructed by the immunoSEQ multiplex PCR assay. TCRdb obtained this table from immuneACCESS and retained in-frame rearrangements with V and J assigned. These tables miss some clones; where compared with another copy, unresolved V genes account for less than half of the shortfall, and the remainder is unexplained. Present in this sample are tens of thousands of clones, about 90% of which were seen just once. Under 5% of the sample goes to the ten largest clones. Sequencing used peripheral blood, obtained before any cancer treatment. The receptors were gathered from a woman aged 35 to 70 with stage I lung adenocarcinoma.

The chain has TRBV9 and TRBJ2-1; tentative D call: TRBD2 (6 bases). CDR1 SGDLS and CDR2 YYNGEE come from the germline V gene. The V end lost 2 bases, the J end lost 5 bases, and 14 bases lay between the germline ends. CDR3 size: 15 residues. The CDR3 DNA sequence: TGTGCCAGCAGCGTGGAGGCGGGGTACAACAATGAGCAGTTCTTC. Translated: CASSVEAGYNNEQFF.

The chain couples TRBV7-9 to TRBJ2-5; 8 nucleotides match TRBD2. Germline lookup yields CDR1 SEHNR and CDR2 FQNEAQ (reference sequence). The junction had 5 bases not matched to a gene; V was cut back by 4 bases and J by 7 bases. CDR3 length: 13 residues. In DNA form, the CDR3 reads TGTGCCAGCAGCTCCGGACTAGCAGGGACCCAGTACTTC. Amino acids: CASSSGLAGTQYF. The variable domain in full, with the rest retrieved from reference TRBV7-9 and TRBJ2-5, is DTGVSQNPRHKITKRGQNVTFRCDPISEHNRLYWYRQTLGQGPEFLTYFQNEAQLEKSRLLSDRFSAERPKGSFSTLEIQRTEQGDSAMYLCASSSGLAGTQYFGPGTRLLVL.

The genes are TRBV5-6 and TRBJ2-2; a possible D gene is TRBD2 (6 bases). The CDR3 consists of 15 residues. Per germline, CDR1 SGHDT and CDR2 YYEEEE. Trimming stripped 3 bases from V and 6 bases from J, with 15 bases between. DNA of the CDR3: TGTGCCAGCAGCTCATACTCGGGACTCCCCGGGGAGCTGTTTTTT. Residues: CASSSYSGLPGELFF.

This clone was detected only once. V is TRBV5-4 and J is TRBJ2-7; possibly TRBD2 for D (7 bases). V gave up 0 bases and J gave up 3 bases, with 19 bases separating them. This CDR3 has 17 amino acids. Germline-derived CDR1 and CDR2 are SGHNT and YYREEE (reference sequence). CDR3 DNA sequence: TGTGCCAGCAGCTTGGGCTTCTCACGGGGGGCGAGCTACGAGCAGTACTTC. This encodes CASSLGFSRGASYEQYF.

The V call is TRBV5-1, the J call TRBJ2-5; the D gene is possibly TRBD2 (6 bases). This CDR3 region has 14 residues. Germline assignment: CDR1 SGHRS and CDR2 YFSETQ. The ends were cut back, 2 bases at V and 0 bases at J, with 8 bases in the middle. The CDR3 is CASSFRGYQETQYF. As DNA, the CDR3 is TGCGCCAGCAGCTTTCGGGGGTACCAAGAGACCCAGTACTTC.

The CDR3 sequence: CASSGNSGNTIYF. The CDR3 DNA is TGTGCCAGCAGTGGAAACTCTGGAAACACCATATATTTT. The genes are TRBV25-1 and TRBJ1-3; the D is unclear. The CDR3 extends over 13 amino acids. V was pared by 4 bases and J by 0 bases, with 4 bases between. Germline V lookup: CDR1 MGHDK, CDR2 SYGVNS.

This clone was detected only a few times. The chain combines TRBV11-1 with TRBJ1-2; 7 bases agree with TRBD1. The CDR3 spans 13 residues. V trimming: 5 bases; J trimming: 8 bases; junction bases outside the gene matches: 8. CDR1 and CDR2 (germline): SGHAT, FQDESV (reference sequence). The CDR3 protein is CASSPDRARGYTF. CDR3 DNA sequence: TGTGCCAGCAGCCCAGACAGGGCCAGGGGCTACACCTTC.

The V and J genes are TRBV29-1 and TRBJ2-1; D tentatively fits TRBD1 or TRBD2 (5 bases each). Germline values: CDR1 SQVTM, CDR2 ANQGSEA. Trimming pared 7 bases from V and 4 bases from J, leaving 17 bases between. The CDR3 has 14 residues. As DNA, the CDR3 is TGCAGCGCTGGGGGACGGCAGGGATACAATGAGCAGTTCTTC. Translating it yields CSAGGRQGYNEQFF.

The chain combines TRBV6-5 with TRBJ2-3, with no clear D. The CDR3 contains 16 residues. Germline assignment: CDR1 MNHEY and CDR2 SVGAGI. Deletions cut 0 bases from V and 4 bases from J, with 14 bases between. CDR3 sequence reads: CASSYSRIIMADTQYF. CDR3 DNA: TGTGCCAGCAGTTACTCGAGAATCATTATGGCAGATACGCAGTATTTT.

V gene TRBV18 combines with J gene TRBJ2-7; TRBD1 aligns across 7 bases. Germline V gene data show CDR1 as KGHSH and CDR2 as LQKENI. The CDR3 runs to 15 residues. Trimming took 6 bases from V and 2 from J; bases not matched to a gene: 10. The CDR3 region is CASSGGTAFPYEQYF. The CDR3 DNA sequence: TGTGCCAGCTCGGGTGGGACAGCCTTTCCCTACGAGCAGTACTTC.

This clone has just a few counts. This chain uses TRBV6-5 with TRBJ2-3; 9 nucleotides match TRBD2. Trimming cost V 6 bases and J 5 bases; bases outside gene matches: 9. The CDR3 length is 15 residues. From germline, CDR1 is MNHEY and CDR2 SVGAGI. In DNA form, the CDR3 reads TGTGCCAGCAGATCAGCGGGGGGCCATTTAGATACGCAGTATTTT. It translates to CASRSAGGHLDTQYF.

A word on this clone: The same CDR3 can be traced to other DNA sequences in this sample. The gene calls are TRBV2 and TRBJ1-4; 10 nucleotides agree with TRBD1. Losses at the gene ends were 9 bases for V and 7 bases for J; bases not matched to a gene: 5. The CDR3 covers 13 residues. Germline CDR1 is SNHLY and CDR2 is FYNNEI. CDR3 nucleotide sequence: TGTGCCAGTCAGGACAGGGGGGGTGAAAAACTGTTTTTT. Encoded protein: CASQDRGGEKLFF.

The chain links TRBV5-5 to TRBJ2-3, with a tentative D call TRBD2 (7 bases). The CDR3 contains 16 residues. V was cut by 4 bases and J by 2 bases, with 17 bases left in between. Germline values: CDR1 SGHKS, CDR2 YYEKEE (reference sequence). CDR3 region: CASSEAAGANTDTQYF. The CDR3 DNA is TGTGCCAGCAGCGAGGCTGCGGGGGCGAACACAGATACGCAGTATTTT.

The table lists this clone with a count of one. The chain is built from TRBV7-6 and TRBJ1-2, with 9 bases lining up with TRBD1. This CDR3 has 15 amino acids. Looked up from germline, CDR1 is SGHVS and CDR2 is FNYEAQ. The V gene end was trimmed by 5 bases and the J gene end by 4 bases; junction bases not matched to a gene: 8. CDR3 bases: TGTGCCAGCAGCGCCCCGGGACAGGGCCTCTATGGCTACACCTTC. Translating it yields CASSAPGQGLYGYTF.

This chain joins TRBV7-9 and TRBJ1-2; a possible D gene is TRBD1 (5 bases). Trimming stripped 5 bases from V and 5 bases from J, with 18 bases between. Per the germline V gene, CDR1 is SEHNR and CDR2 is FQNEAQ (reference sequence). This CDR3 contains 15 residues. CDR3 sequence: CASSPRQGFSYGYTF. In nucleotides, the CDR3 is TGTGCCAGCAGCCCACGCCAGGGATTTTCTTATGGCTACACCTTC.

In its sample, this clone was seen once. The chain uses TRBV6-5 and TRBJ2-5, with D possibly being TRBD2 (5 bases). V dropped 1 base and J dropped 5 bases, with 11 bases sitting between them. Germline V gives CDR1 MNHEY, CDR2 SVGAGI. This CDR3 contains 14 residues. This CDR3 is CASSYYEGEETQYF. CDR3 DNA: TGTGCCAGCAGTTACTATGAGGGTGAGGAGACCCAGTACTTC.

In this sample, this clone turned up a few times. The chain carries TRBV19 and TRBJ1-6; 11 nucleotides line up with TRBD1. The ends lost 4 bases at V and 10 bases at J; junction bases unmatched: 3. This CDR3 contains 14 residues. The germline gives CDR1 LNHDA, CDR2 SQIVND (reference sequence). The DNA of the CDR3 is TGTGCCAGTAGTACGGGACAGGGGGTGTCACCCCTCCACTTT. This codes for CASSTGQGVSPLHF.

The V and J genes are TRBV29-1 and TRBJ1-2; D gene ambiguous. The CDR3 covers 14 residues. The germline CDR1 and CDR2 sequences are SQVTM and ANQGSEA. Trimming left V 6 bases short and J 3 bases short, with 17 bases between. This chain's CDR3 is CSVASSTGDYGYTF. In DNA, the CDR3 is TGCAGCGTAGCTTCATCGACCGGAGACTATGGCTACACCTTC.

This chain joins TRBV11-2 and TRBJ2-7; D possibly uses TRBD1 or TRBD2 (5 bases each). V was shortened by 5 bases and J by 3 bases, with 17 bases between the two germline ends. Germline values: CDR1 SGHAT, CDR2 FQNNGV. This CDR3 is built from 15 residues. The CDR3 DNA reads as TGTGCCAGCAGCCCCCACGTTGTGGGGGACTACGAGCAGTACTTC. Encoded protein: CASSPHVVGDYEQYF.

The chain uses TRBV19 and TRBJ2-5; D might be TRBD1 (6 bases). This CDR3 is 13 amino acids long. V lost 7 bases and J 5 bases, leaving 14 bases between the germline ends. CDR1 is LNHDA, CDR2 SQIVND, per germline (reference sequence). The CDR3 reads CASNSRGVETQYF. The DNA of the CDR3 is TGTGCCAGTAATTCCAGGGGAGTGGAGACCCAGTACTTC.